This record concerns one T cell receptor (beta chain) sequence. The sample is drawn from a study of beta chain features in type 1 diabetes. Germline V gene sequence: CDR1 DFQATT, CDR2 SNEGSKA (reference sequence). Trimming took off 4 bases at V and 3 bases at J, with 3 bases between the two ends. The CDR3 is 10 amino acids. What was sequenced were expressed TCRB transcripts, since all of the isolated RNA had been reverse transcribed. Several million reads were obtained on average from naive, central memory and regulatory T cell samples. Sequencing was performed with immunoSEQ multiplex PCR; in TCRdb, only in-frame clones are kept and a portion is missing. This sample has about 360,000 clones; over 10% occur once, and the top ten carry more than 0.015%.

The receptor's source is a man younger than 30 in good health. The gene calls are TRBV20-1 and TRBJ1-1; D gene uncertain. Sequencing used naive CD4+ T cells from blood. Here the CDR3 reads CSATYTEAFF. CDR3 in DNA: TGCAGTGCTACGTACACTGAAGCTTTCTTT.